This T cell receptor beta chain was identified in a study of CD8 T cells in Susac syndrome. This CDR3 region has 13 residues. CDR1 and CDR2 (germline): MNHEY, SVGAGI. The germline V and J ends were trimmed by 4 bases and 10 bases, with 14 bases remaining between them. RNA, at 0.5 to 1 ug, was reverse transcribed with random hexamers. The method of amplification for TCR beta CDR3 was immunoSEQ multiplex PCR, covering 54 Vbeta and 13 Jbeta. TCRdb reprocessed the immunoSEQ multiplex PCR reads via MiXCR and lists one record per CDR3 protein. The sample holds some 190,000 distinct CDR3 sequences, 85% to 95% seen once.

This receptor was obtained from a human donor in good health. The V call is TRBV6-5, the J call TRBJ2-1; D gene ambiguous. The source material was CD4+ T cells from PBMCs. The CDR3, as DNA: TGTGCCAGCAGTTTTAGCTGGTCGGCCGAGCAGTTCTTC. This sequence encodes CASSFSWSAEQFF.